This is a list of T cell receptor beta chains from one sample in a study of control samples from healthy donors and cancer patients. Measured with immunoSEQ multiplex PCR; TCRdb has only the in-frame clones, and not every one. The sample lists some 200,000 clones, 85% to 95% occurring once. Sequencing was performed on blood. The receptors here all came from a young man in good health. Both conserved end residues are part of each CDR3. Fields, in order: J gene, V gene, D gene, clone size, CDR3 DNA, CDR3 protein. A D gene is named only where the DNA matches it firmly. Not all rows give a size; the values are once, few, many and, for expanded clones, a class.

TRBJ2-3 TRBV10-3 TRBD2 NA TGTGCCATCAGTCCCGGGACTAGCGGGGGGGCAACAGATACGCAGTATTTT CAISPGTSGGATDTQYF
TRBJ1-2 TRBV5-4 NA NA TGTGCCAGCAGCCAAGACAGCAACTATGGCTACACCTTC CASSQDSNYGYTF
TRBJ2-7 TRBV28 NA NA TGTGCCAGCAGCCGCCGGGGGCGGGGTTCCTACGAGCAGTACTTC CASSRRGRGSYEQYF
TRBJ2-1 TRBV2 NA NA TGTGCCAGCAGTGCCCAAGGCGGGGCTTACAATGAGCAGTTCTTC CASSAQGGAYNEQFF
TRBJ2-3 TRBV19 TRBD1 once TGTGCCAGTAGTATTCAGGGACAGACAGATACGCAGTATTTT CASSIQGQTDTQYF
TRBJ1-2 TRBV28 NA NA TGTGCCAGCAGTTTACTTCGGGGGACCTATGGCTACACCTTC CASSLLRGTYGYTF
TRBJ2-7 TRBV28 TRBD2 NA TGTGCCAGCAGTTTAAGCGGGGGGCCCTACGAGCAGTACTTC CASSLSGGPYEQYF
TRBJ1-1 TRBV19 NA NA TGTGCCAGTAGTCCAGATCGACAGGTTTTCACTGAAGCTTTCTTT CASSPDRQVFTEAFF
TRBJ1-6 TRBV10-2 NA once TGCGCCAGCAGTCATACGGACTATAATTCACCCCTCCACTTT CASSHTDYNSPLHF
TRBJ2-2 TRBV5-1 NA NA TGCGCCAGCAGCTTGGAATCAGGGGCTAACACCGGGGAGCTGTTTTTT CASSLESGANTGELFF
TRBJ2-7 TRBV5-5 TRBD2 NA TGTGCCAGCAGCTTGGGACTAGCGGGGGGTTACTACGAGCAGTACTTC CASSLGLAGGYYEQYF
TRBJ2-3 TRBV5-1 TRBD2 NA TGCGCCAGCAGCAGGACTAGCGGGGGGGCCATAGGGGATACGCAGTATTTT CASSRTSGGAIGDTQYF
TRBJ2-1 TRBV5-4 NA NA TGTGCCAGCAGCTTGGGTGAGGGGGGGCCGGGGAATGAGCAGTTCTTC CASSLGEGGPGNEQFF
TRBJ2-3 TRBV24-1 TRBD2 NA TGTGCCACCAGTGATCACACTAGCGTGACAGATACGCAGTATTTT CATSDHTSVTDTQYF
TRBJ2-7 TRBV25-1 NA NA TGTGCCAGCAGTTCCTCAAGGACAGTTTTCTACGAGCAGTACTTC CASSSSRTVFYEQYF
TRBJ1-5 TRBV27 TRBD1 NA TGTGCCAGCAGTTTAAGGGCAGGGGGTCAGCCCCAGCATTTT CASSLRAGGQPQHF
TRBJ1-6 TRBV10-2 TRBD1 NA TGCGCCAGCAGCCAGGGACAGTATAATTCACCCCTCCACTTT CASSQGQYNSPLHF
TRBJ1-5 TRBV2 NA NA TGTGCCAGCAGTGAGGGCCCCAGGCAGGGAGGACAGCCCCAGCATTTT CASSEGPRQGGQPQHF
TRBJ1-5 TRBV27 TRBD1 NA TGTGCCAGCAGCCGACAGGGGGACAGCAATCAGCCCCAGCATTTT CASSRQGDSNQPQHF
TRBJ1-1 TRBV25-1 NA NA TGTGCCGCAGGGAGGTCGAACACTGAAGCTTTCTTT CAAGRSNTEAFF
TRBJ2-7 TRBV28 NA many TGTGCCAGCAGAGCAGGACACTCCTACGAGCAGTACTTC CASRAGHSYEQYF
TRBJ2-3 TRBV18 TRBD1 NA TGTGCCAGCTCACCCTTCAGGGGGCCCCGCACAGATACGCAGTATTTT CASSPFRGPRTDTQYF
TRBJ1-2 TRBV6-6 NA NA TGTGCCAGCAGTTACCGTAATGGGGGAGATGGCTACACCTTC CASSYRNGGDGYTF
TRBJ2-5 TRBV7-3 TRBD1 NA TGTGCCAGCAGCCCAGGACAGGGTCAAGAGACCCAGTACTTC CASSPGQGQETQYF
TRBJ1-5 TRBV24-1 TRBD1 NA TGTGCCACCAGTGACGGGACAGGGAACAATCAGCCCCAGCATTTT CATSDGTGNNQPQHF
TRBJ2-7 TRBV6-5 NA NA TGTGCCAGCAGTTACTCCCGGGGCTCCTACGAGCAGTACTTC CASSYSRGSYEQYF
TRBJ1-6 TRBV6-5 NA once TGTGCCAGCAGTTTAACGGGGTTCTATAATTCACCCCTCCACTTT CASSLTGFYNSPLHF
TRBJ2-5 TRBV7-9 NA NA TGTGCCAGCAGCCTCGGATTCAGGGTGGAAGAGACCCAGTACTTC CASSLGFRVEETQYF
TRBJ2-7 TRBV3-1/TRBV3-2 TRBD2 NA TGTGCCAGCAGCCAAGACGCTAGCGGGCGTCCCTACGAGCAGTACTTC CASSQDASGRPYEQYF
TRBJ1-6 TRBV27 TRBD1 NA TGCGCCACCCGGGACAGGGTTAATTCACCCCTCCACTTT CATRDRVNSPLHF
TRBJ2-7 TRBV7-9 TRBD1 once TGTGCCAGCAGCTCGACTGGGACAGTGACCCCCTACGAGCAGTACTTC CASSSTGTVTPYEQYF
TRBJ1-1 TRBV29-1 NA NA TGCAGCGTTGAAGAGTACCCGGGGGTTGGCACTGAAGCTTTCTTT CSVEEYPGVGTEAFF
TRBJ2-5 TRBV27 NA once TGTGCCAGCAGTTTAAGGGGAGTGGAGACCCAGTACTTC CASSLRGVETQYF
TRBJ1-6 TRBV27 TRBD1 NA TGTGCCAGCAGTTCGGGACAGCATAATTCACCCCTCCACTTT CASSSGQHNSPLHF
TRBJ2-7 TRBV27 TRBD1 NA TGTGCCAGCAGTTCCTTACAGGGGCAATCCCACGAGCAGTACTTC CASSSLQGQSHEQYF
TRBJ2-7 TRBV6-5 TRBD2 NA TGTGCCAGCAGCCCCACCGGGACTAGTCAGCAGTACTTC CASSPTGTSQQYF
TRBJ2-6 TRBV5-1 NA NA TGCGCCAGCAGCTTGCCGAGAACCTCTGGGGCCAACGTCCTGACTTTC CASSLPRTSGANVLTF
TRBJ2-7 TRBV5-5 NA few TGTGCCAGCAGCTTGCGTGGGACCGACTACGAGCAGTACTTC CASSLRGTDYEQYF
TRBJ2-3 TRBV5-1 NA NA TGCGCCAGCAGCTTCACCCCCACAGATACGCAGTATTTT CASSFTPTDTQYF
TRBJ2-1 TRBV9 TRBD2 NA TGTGCCAGCAGCGTAGCTCAAGCGGGACGGGGACCCAATGAGCAGTTCTTC CASSVAQAGRGPNEQFF
TRBJ1-5 TRBV6-1 NA NA TGTGCCAGCAGTGACAAATATAGCAATCAGCCCCAGCATTTT CASSDKYSNQPQHF
TRBJ2-1 TRBV5-1 TRBD2 NA TGCGCCAGCAGCCCCGGGACTAGCGGATACAATGAGCAGTTCTTC CASSPGTSGYNEQFF
TRBJ1-3 TRBV9 NA NA TGTGCCAGCAGCGTACGGGCGGTGGGTGGAAACACCATATATTTT CASSVRAVGGNTIYF
TRBJ1-5 TRBV2 NA NA TGTGCCAGCACCCTTGAGGACAGTTTCTATCAGCCCCAGCATTTT CASTLEDSFYQPQHF
TRBJ2-3 TRBV4-1 NA NA TGCGCCAGCAGCCAGGGGCCCTCCTTTCCAGATACGCAGTATTTT CASSQGPSFPDTQYF
TRBJ1-2 TRBV5-5 NA NA TGTGCCAGCAGCTATACGGGGGCGCGAGATGGCTACACCTTC CASSYTGARDGYTF
TRBJ2-7 TRBV4-1 TRBD2 NA TGCGCCAGCAGCCAAGAGGGACATGCTAGCGGGGGGTACGAGCAGTACTTC CASSQEGHASGGYEQYF
TRBJ1-2 TRBV3-1/TRBV3-2 NA NA TGTGCCAGCAGCCAAGATCGGGGCTACACCTTC CASSQDRGYTF
TRBJ2-7 TRBV5-5 TRBD1 NA TGTGCCAGCAGCTTCGCCGGGACAGGGAACTACGAGCAGTACTTC CASSFAGTGNYEQYF
TRBJ1-6 TRBV7-2 TRBD1 NA TGTGCCAGCAGCTCCCTCGGACAGGGAGGAACACCCCTCCACTTT CASSSLGQGGTPLHF
TRBJ1-3 TRBV18 NA NA TGTGCCAGCTCACCGGAACTCTCTGGAAACACCATATATTTT CASSPELSGNTIYF
TRBJ2-7 TRBV9 TRBD1 NA TGTGCCAGCAGCGTTGGGACAGAATTTTACGAGCAGTACTTC CASSVGTEFYEQYF
TRBJ2-3 TRBV4-2 NA NA TGTGCCAGCAGCCCTGCAAAGCGGAAACCTAGCACAGATACGCAGTATTTT CASSPAKRKPSTDTQYF
TRBJ1-1 TRBV6-5 NA few TGTGCCAGCAGTTACGACCGGGTACGGACTGAAGCTTTCTTT CASSYDRVRTEAFF